This TCR beta chain was captured by sequencing in a study of T cell responses to AZD1222 COVID-19 vaccine (TCRdb year 2021). General notes on the study: TCR sequencing was performed for roughly 250 trial participants, of whom roughly 200 were given two doses of AZD1222 and around 26 were given two doses of MenACWY control vaccine. Enrollment into the trials was organized by age into subgroups of 18-55, 56-69 and 70-plus years, and those subgroups contained approximately 160, 26 and 62 TCR-sequenced participants, respectively. Points the paper makes about the study in general: Participants were mostly white British and included more females than males, and it was suggested by the authors that clonal diversity may have been underestimated. Reportedly, close to half of the unique spike-specific TCRs recognized epitopes lying outside the regions that are mutated in the B.1.351 and B.1.1.7 variants. After two AZD1222 doses, both the breadth and the depth of spike-specific TCRs were significantly higher than at day 0 and than in MenACWY recipients. The whole spike protein was spanned by vaccine-associated CD4 TCRs, and dominant responses were seen in regions 160-218 and 743-854. No day 14 peak-response samples were available, so repertoires were characterized only after the peak T cell response. Only five to seven AZD1222 recipients were SARS-CoV-2 seropositive at baseline, limiting conclusions about previously exposed vaccinees. The 56-69-year group was small, and its depth increase did not reach significance, likely because of low power.

On this clone: Its antigen remains undetermined. No base-level quality is on record; no much larger clone is a single base apart.

The CDR3 regions of human TCRbeta chains were analyzed by immunosequencing. The source study handled its data this way. TCRs in the repertoires were matched against a reference library of SARS-CoV-2-specific TCRs that had been generated with the MIRA antigen-specificity platform. Breadth was defined as the fraction of unique TCRs that were SARS-CoV-2-associated. Depth was defined as the fraction of total T cells that were SARS-CoV-2-associated. Using the MIRA data, each spike-specific TCR was assigned both to the spike region to which the TCR was reactive and to a CD4 or CD8 class. Log10-transformed breadth and depth values were compared by one-way ANOVA with Sidak's multiple comparisons tests. TCRdb re-hosts the immuneACCESS table, in-frame sequences only. Its copies lack some clones; in the studies checked, an unresolved V gene accounts for under half of them, and the cause for the rest is not known. Clone size and the V and J calls come from that table; the DNA yielded D and trimming. This sample is represented by 130,000 or so clones; about 90% of them were singletons. The ten top clones hold about 7.5% of the sample.

The time point label corresponds to: about 28 days (+/-7) after the second vaccine dose. Per the publication, the treatment or condition label means: meningococcal conjugate vaccine given as trial control. The vaccinee samples were drawn from two UK trials, COV001 and COV002, one of which was a single-blind randomized controlled phase 2/3 trial testing AZD1222 (ChAdOx1 nCoV-19) in healthy adults. For TCRbeta chain sequencing, PBMC samples from trial participants were taken at day 0 and at day 28 after the second dose. Deletion took 0 bases off V and 5 bases off J, with a span of 14 bases between the germline ends. Taken from the germline V gene, the CDR1 and CDR2 loops are SGDLS and YYNGEE. The CDR3, cysteine through phenylalanine, is 16 amino acids long. Here the CDR3 DNA is all that survives: 48 bases in frame from base 1.

The receptor was isolated from an adult who received the MenACWY meningococcal vaccine as a control. The chain joins TRBV9 to TRBJ1-4, with TRBD1 as a weak D call on 6 bases. The input for sequencing was peripheral blood, taken 28 days after the second dose of the MenACWY control vaccine. CDR3 sequence: CASSVEGGTGNEKLFF. The DNA sequence reads TGTGCCAGCAGCGTAGAGGGGGGCACGGGAAATGAAAAACTGTTTTTT.